A single sample gave rise to the 14 T cell receptor beta chains below, sequenced in a study of blood T cell repertoires in COVID-19. Measured with immunoSEQ multiplex PCR; TCRdb has only the in-frame clones, and not every one. The data show fewer than 200,000 clones, more than 75% seen once. The specimen was peripheral blood. All receptors come from a man between 18 and 29 years old with COVID-19, enrolled during active disease.

The genes are TRBV10-3 and TRBJ1-1, with 9 bases fitting TRBD1. CDR1 and CDR2 from the germline V gene are ENHRY and SYGVKD. The CDR3 has 13 residues. Trimming removed 6 bases from V and 1 base from J; junction bases left unmatched: 0. The CDR3 is CAIRDRGNTEAFF. The CDR3 DNA is TGTGCCATCAGGGACAGGGGGAACACTGAAGCTTTCTTT.

V usage is TRBV28 and J usage is TRBJ2-7; TRBD2 is a possible D gene (6 bases). V was shortened by 6 bases and J by 6 bases, with 15 bases between the two germline ends. Germline V lookup: CDR1 MDHEN, CDR2 SYDVKM. This CDR3 is 13 amino acids long. The CDR3 region is CASSGLAGSEQYF. The CDR3 bases are TGTGCCAGCAGCGGGCTGGCGGGGAGCGAGCAGTACTTC.

The rearrangement uses TRBV19 and TRBJ2-3; tentatively, D is TRBD2 (6 bases). Germline V lookup: CDR1 LNHDA, CDR2 SQIVND (reference sequence). The CDR3 length is 14 residues. The V gene lost 5 bases and the J gene lost 3 bases, with 12 bases spanning the gap. CDR3 sequence: CASSRREGTDTQYF. The CDR3 DNA reads TGTGCCAGTAGTCGGCGGGAAGGGACAGATACGCAGTATTTT.

The chain has TRBV7-8 and TRBJ2-1, with D maybe TRBD2 (5 bases). The length of the CDR3 is 13 residues. Germline V CDR1 and CDR2: SGHVS, FQNEAQ. The V gene lost 3 bases and the J gene lost 5 bases, with 8 bases spanning the gap. CDR3 nucleotide sequence: TGTGCCAGCAGCTTGGCGGAGGACAATGAGCAGTTCTTC. Its protein product is CASSLAEDNEQFF.

This chain uses TRBV5-8 with TRBJ2-5, with 7 nucleotides matching TRBD1. The germline CDR1 and CDR2 sequences are SGHTS and YDEGEE. J was trimmed by 2 bases and V by 2 bases; bases with no gene match: 6. CDR3 size: 15 residues. CDR3 loop: CASSLTDRPQETQYF. The CDR3 DNA sequence: TGTGCCAGCAGCTTAACGGACAGGCCTCAAGAGACCCAGTACTTC.

The chain uses TRBV29-1 and TRBJ1-2; 7 nucleotides agree with TRBD1. This CDR3 has 12 residues. Germline lookup yields CDR1 SQVTM and CDR2 ANQGSEA. J gave up 0 bases and V 6 bases, and 1 base lay outside the gene matches. This CDR3 is CSVGQSNYGYTF. CDR3 coding DNA: TGCAGCGTGGGACAGTCTAACTATGGCTACACCTTC.

J is TRBJ1-2 and V is TRBV3-1 (or the pseudogene TRBV3-2), with TRBD1 matching 8 bases. V lost 2 bases to trimming and J lost 8 bases; unmatched junction nucleotides: 7. The CDR3 extends over 14 amino acids. Looked up from germline, CDR1 is LGHDT and CDR2 is YNNKEL (reference sequence). The CDR3 spells CASSQSGGFKGYTF. In DNA form, the CDR3 reads TGTGCCAGCAGCCAATCAGGGGGCTTCAAGGGCTACACCTTC.

CDR3 coding DNA: TGTGCCAGCAGCCAAAACAGGGGAAATTCACCCCTCCACTTT. Translation gives CASSQNRGNSPLHF. The chain has TRBV6-5 and TRBJ1-6; TRBD1 aligns across 7 bases. The CDR3 runs 14 residues. J gave up 7 bases and V 6 bases, and 6 bases lay outside the gene matches. In germline, CDR1 is MNHEY, CDR2 SVGAGI.

The DNA for the CDR3 is TGCAGTGCTCCCCGCACCGGGGAGCTGTTTTTT. It yields the protein CSAPRTGELFF. The J gene is TRBJ2-2, the V gene TRBV20-1; the D is unclear. The V and J ends lost 5 bases and 4 bases respectively, with 5 bases between them. Germline V lookup: CDR1 DFQATT, CDR2 SNEGSKA (reference sequence). The CDR3 length is 11 residues.

This chain links TRBV7-6 with TRBJ2-7, with 9 bases fitting TRBD2. This CDR3 spans 15 amino acids. Germline V gene sequence: CDR1 SGHVS, CDR2 FNYEAQ. The ends lost 2 bases at V and 3 bases at J; junction bases unmatched: 5. The CDR3: CASSLKSGRNYEQYF. In nucleotides, the CDR3 is TGTGCCAGCAGCTTAAAAAGCGGGAGGAACTACGAGCAGTACTTC.

This chain joins TRBV7-8 and TRBJ2-7, with a tentative D call TRBD1 (6 bases). Germline-derived CDR1 and CDR2 are SGHVS and FQNEAQ. The CDR3 has 15 residues. V lost 2 bases and J 3 bases, leaving 14 bases between the germline ends. CDR3 sequence: CASSLQGGVNYEQYF. For the CDR3, the DNA is TGTGCCAGCAGCTTACAAGGGGGAGTGAACTACGAGCAGTACTTC.

V is TRBV28 and J is TRBJ2-5; D call uncertain. Germline V lookup: CDR1 MDHEN, CDR2 SYDVKM. The V end was cut by 2 bases, the J end by 0 bases, with 10 bases between. The length of the CDR3 is 15 residues. The CDR3 DNA is TGTGCCAGCAGTTTAACTGACTTGTACCAAGAGACCCAGTACTTC. Its translation: CASSLTDLYQETQYF.

Written as DNA, the CDR3 is TGTGCCAGCTCACTGACGACGGTAGGGCGGGAGATAAGAGCCTACAATGAGCAGTTCTTC. Amino acid sequence: CASSLTTVGREIRAYNEQFF. V usage is TRBV18 and J usage is TRBJ2-1, with 7 bases fitting TRBD2. Germline V gene data show CDR1 as KGHSH and CDR2 as LQKENI. Unmatched junction bases numbered 20, after V lost 4 bases and J lost 2 bases. The CDR3 extends over 20 amino acids.

The chain recombines TRBV7-8 with TRBJ1-3; D might be TRBD1 (5 bases). The CDR3 is made up of 15 amino acids. V was clipped by 5 bases and J by 2 bases, with 13 bases between them. Germline V CDR1 and CDR2: SGHVS, FQNEAQ. The CDR3 sequence: CASSVDRLPGNTIYF. The CDR3 coding sequence is TGTGCCAGCAGCGTAGACAGATTACCTGGAAACACCATATATTTT.